The 2 T cell receptor beta chains below all came from one sample that was sequenced in a study of blood T cell repertoires in COVID-19. Clones were sequenced by immunoSEQ multiplex PCR, and TCRdb holds only the in-frame ones, with some missing. The table has about 190,000 clones, less than 80% seen once; the top ten hold 9.5% to 15%. The sequenced sample consisted of peripheral blood. The receptors here all came from a woman aged 45-60 years with acute or convalescent COVID-19.

This chain links TRBV19 with TRBJ2-3, with 9 nucleotides matching TRBD2. Per the germline V gene, CDR1 is LNHDA and CDR2 is SQIVND (reference sequence). The junction had 13 bases not matched to a gene; V was cut back by 3 bases and J by 9 bases. This CDR3 has 16 residues. CDR3 nucleotides: TGTGCCAGTAGTATTCTGGCTAGCGGGGACTTTCAGACGCAGTATTTT. Its translation is CASSILASGDFQTQYF.

This rearrangement joins TRBV4-2 to TRBJ2-3; TRBD1 matches at 9 bases. Germline CDR1 LGHNA, CDR2 YNFKEQ. The CDR3 is made up of 17 amino acids. V was clipped by 3 bases and J by 5 bases; unmatched bases: 12. CDR3 residues: CASSQGGQGPSRDTQYF. The CDR3 DNA reads TGTGCCAGCAGCCAGGGAGGACAGGGGCCGTCGAGAGATACGCAGTATTTT.